This T cell receptor (beta chain) derives from a study of blood T cell repertoires in COVID-19 (dated by TCRdb to about 2020). Regarding the complete study: Samples from collaborators originated in the United States, Italy and Spain and spanned both the acute and convalescent phases of COVID-19. Deeply sampled blood TCRbeta repertoires from subjects exposed to, actively infected with, or recovered from COVID-19 were included in the dataset. Where available, HLA class I and class II types were obtained from metadata supplied by the sample provider rather than from assay-based typing. A de-identified subject ID, COVID-19 status, age in years and sex were almost always included in the sample metadata. Samples came from the ongoing ImmuneRACE study (first 160 participants) plus 1,254 subjects from 6 global collaborators. The material from the prospective study consisted of cDNA or gDNA derived from T cells, B-cell-depleted T cells, or PBMCs. The repertoires were released in a freely available public database meant as a resource for research on the immune response to SARS-CoV-2.

In the prospective study, participants were roughly 18 to 100 years old, resided in about two dozen geographic areas of the United States, and were enrolled through a virtual design. Cohort assignment in the prospective study relied on participant-reported clinical history from a screening survey and a study questionnaire. Recovered participants in ImmuneRACE Cohort 3 were defined by two consecutive negative NP/OP PCR tests, clearance by a healthcare professional, or resolution of symptoms. In the prospective study, mobile phlebotomists collected whole blood, serum and a nasopharyngeal or oropharyngeal swab from each participant. Participants in the prospective study had the option to provide additional blood draws and questionnaires over a roughly 2-month period. Blood samples from the prospective study were shipped frozen or at room temperature prior to DNA extraction. TCRbeta CDR3 regions were amplified from genomic DNA using the immunoSEQ Assay, a bias-controlled multiplex PCR. The paper's processing steps were these. Within the assay, amplification of reference gene primers was used to estimate how many nucleated cells each sample contained. Sequence reads were collapsed and filtered to measure the absolute abundance of every unique TCRbeta CDR3 rearrangement. For each sample, productive Simpson clonality was calculated as the square root of Simpson's diversity index over productive rearrangements. This is the immuneACCESS table as TCRdb keeps it, with only in-frame sequences that have V and J called. A part of the clones is gone; compared with another copy, unresolved V genes explain less than half, and the rest is unexplained. The V and J calls and clone size were taken over from that table, and D and trimming were inferred from the DNA. The sample records 160,000 or so clones, 80% of which are singletons. The ten largest clones represent 4.5% to 7.5% of the sample.

The research as a whole found: Clinical and demographic metadata were provided uncurated, with the amount varying by source and participant.

Comments on this clone: Its antigen is still unknown. Qualities for individual bases were not recorded, and no much larger clone is one base off.

At the junction V is shortened by 6 bases and J by 5 bases, with 18 bases in between. CDR1 and CDR2 (SGHTS, YDEGEE) derive from the germline V gene. From cysteine to phenylalanine, the CDR3 is 15 amino acids long. Only the CDR3 DNA stays, 45 bases, in frame from base 1. Input material: PBMCs or T cells enriched from blood (not recorded which). The chain couples TRBV5-8 to TRBJ1-5, with no confident D gene call. The source of this sequence is a man in his forties or fifties who had recovered from COVID-19. The CDR3 sequence is CASNSPYSPYQPQHF. The bases are TGTGCCAGCAACTCGCCTTATTCTCCTTATCAGCCCCAGCATTTT.